The entry that follows covers one TCR beta chain sequence. It has no known antigen specificity. No qualities accompany the bases; no much larger clone lies one base away. V loses 4 bases, J loses 0 bases, and the germline ends lie 13 bases apart. Including cysteine and phenylalanine, the CDR3 has 15 amino acids. Only CDR3 DNA remains: 45 bases, in frame from the first base. The CDR1 and CDR2 encoded by the germline V gene are MNHEY and SVGEGT. In the prospective study, participants were roughly 18 to 95 years old, resided in 20 to 30 geographic areas of the United States, and were enrolled through a virtual design. In the prospective study, participants were assigned to cohorts based on the clinical history participants reported in a screening survey and a study questionnaire. In the prospective study, mobile phlebotomists collected whole blood, serum and a nasopharyngeal or oropharyngeal swab from each participant. Participants in the prospective study had the option to provide additional blood draws and questionnaires over an approximately two-month period. Before DNA extraction, prospective study blood samples were shipped either frozen or at room temperature.

The record originates from a study of blood T cell repertoires in COVID-19 (dated by TCRdb to the early 2020s). In the study overall: ImmuneRACE Cohort 3 recovered participants were defined by two consecutive negative NP/OP PCR tests, healthcare professional clearance, or symptom resolution. Collaborator samples came from the United States, Italy and Spain and covered acute and convalescent phases of COVID-19. The prospective study material was composed of cDNA or gDNA derived from T cells, B-cell-depleted T cells, or PBMCs. The dataset comprised deeply sampled blood TCRbeta repertoires from subjects exposed to, actively infected with, or recovered from COVID-19. The repertoires were released in a freely available public database meant as a resource for research on the immune response to SARS-CoV-2. Samples came from the ongoing ImmuneRACE study (first 160 participants) plus 1,254 subjects from 6 global collaborators. Sample metadata almost always included a de-identified subject ID, COVID-19 status, age in years and sex. HLA class I and class II types, where available, came from metadata supplied by the sample provider rather than from assay-based typing.

TCRbeta CDR3 regions were amplified from genomic DNA by means of the immunoSEQ Assay, a bias-controlled multiplex PCR. From the authors' description of their analysis: The number of nucleated cells in each sample was estimated from the amplification of reference gene primers within the assay. Sequence reads were collapsed and filtered to measure the absolute abundance of every unique TCRbeta CDR3 rearrangement. For each sample, productive Simpson clonality was calculated as the square root of Simpson's diversity index over productive rearrangements. TCRdb obtained this table from immuneACCESS and retained in-frame rearrangements with V and J assigned. These tables miss some clones; where compared with another copy, unresolved V genes account for less than half of the shortfall, and the remainder is unexplained. V and J calls plus clone size are reproduced from that table; the DNA served to infer D and trimming. Across this sample there are approximately 240,000 clones, with roughly nine tenths seen only once. Approximately 3.1% of the sample is in the top ten clones.

What the work shows at the level of the full study, not this receptor alone: How much clinical and demographic metadata was included differed by source and by participant, and the metadata was provided uncurated.

The receptor was derived from a woman aged 45 to 65 in a cohort exposed to, infected with or recovered from COVID-19 (not recorded which). Material: PBMCs or T cells enriched from blood (not recorded which). The chain is made from TRBV6-2 or TRBV6-3 and TRBJ2-7, with the identity of the D gene unclear. The CDR3 region: CASSFRYSTSYEQYF. The nucleotide sequence is given as TGTGCCAGCAGTTTCCGTTACAGTACCTCCTACGAGCAGTACTTC.